These T cell receptor beta chains were read from a single sample in a study of blood T cell repertoires in COVID-19. Profiling relied on immunoSEQ multiplex PCR, and the TCRdb table lists in-frame clones only, not all of them. The table shows under 200,000 clones, with approximately 84% occurring only once. Sequenced input: peripheral blood. The receptors stem from a woman older than 75 with acute or convalescent COVID-19. Each CDR3 is given with its conserved first and last residue. Each record gives: D gene, V gene, J gene, clone size, CDR3 DNA, CDR3 protein. The D gene is left open where the match is weak. Expanded clones are given a class, and other clones once, few, many or no size at all.

d_gene: TRBD1; v_gene: TRBV30; j_gene: TRBJ1-1; abundance: NA; CDR3nt: TGTGCCTGGAGCATACAGGGGACCGTTCGCACTGAAGCTTTCTTT; CDR3aa: CAWSIQGTVRTEAFF
d_gene: NA; v_gene: TRBV14; j_gene: TRBJ2-3; abundance: NA; CDR3nt: TGTGCCAGCAGCCGGGACTTAACAGATACGCAGTATTTT; CDR3aa: CASSRDLTDTQYF
d_gene: NA; v_gene: TRBV19; j_gene: TRBJ2-3; abundance: NA; CDR3nt: TGTGCCAGTAGTATCGGCGGATACACAGATACGCAGTATTTT; CDR3aa: CASSIGGYTDTQYF
d_gene: NA; v_gene: TRBV18; j_gene: TRBJ1-4; abundance: NA; CDR3nt: TGTGCCAGCTCCCCGGGGGACGGGAATGAAAAACTGTTTTTT; CDR3aa: CASSPGDGNEKLFF
d_gene: TRBD2; v_gene: TRBV2; j_gene: TRBJ2-1; abundance: NA; CDR3nt: TGTGCCAGCAGTAGCGCGCTAGCGGGAGTAGATGAGCAGTTCTTC; CDR3aa: CASSSALAGVDEQFF
d_gene: TRBD2; v_gene: TRBV18; j_gene: TRBJ2-3; abundance: NA; CDR3nt: TGTGCCAGCTCACCGGCAACACTAGCGGGAGGCACAGATACGCAGTATTTT; CDR3aa: CASSPATLAGGTDTQYF
d_gene: NA; v_gene: TRBV4-1; j_gene: TRBJ2-7; abundance: NA; CDR3nt: TGCGCCAGCAGCCAAGAGTGGACAATCAGCTCCTACGAGCAGTACTTC; CDR3aa: CASSQEWTISSYEQYF
d_gene: NA; v_gene: TRBV5-4; j_gene: TRBJ2-6; abundance: NA; CDR3nt: TGTGCCAGCAGCTTGGCCCCCTTGGGGGCCAACGTCCTGACTTTC; CDR3aa: CASSLAPLGANVLTF
d_gene: NA; v_gene: TRBV9; j_gene: TRBJ2-7; abundance: NA; CDR3nt: TGTGCCAGCAGCGTAGATGGCAGGTTTTACGAGCAGTACTTC; CDR3aa: CASSVDGRFYEQYF
d_gene: TRBD1; v_gene: TRBV28; j_gene: TRBJ1-4; abundance: NA; CDR3nt: TGTGCCAGCAGTCGAATACAGGGGGCAACTAATGAAAAACTGTTTTTT; CDR3aa: CASSRIQGATNEKLFF
d_gene: TRBD2; v_gene: TRBV7-3; j_gene: TRBJ2-7; abundance: NA; CDR3nt: TGTGCCAGCAGTTTACTAGCGGGGGCCCCCTACGAGCAGTACTTC; CDR3aa: CASSLLAGAPYEQYF
d_gene: NA; v_gene: TRBV7-2; j_gene: TRBJ2-1; abundance: NA; CDR3nt: TGTGCCAGCAAGCCTGGCTCCTACAATGAGCAGTTCTTC; CDR3aa: CASKPGSYNEQFF
d_gene: TRBD1; v_gene: TRBV23-1; j_gene: TRBJ1-5; abundance: NA; CDR3nt: TGCGCCAGCACCAGGACAGGGTGGGAGGGTCAGCCCCAGCATTTT; CDR3aa: CASTRTGWEGQPQHF
d_gene: NA; v_gene: TRBV30; j_gene: TRBJ1-2; abundance: NA; CDR3nt: TGTGCCTGGAGTGAGGAGGAACAGCTCTATGGCTACACCTTC; CDR3aa: CAWSEEEQLYGYTF
d_gene: NA; v_gene: TRBV11-3; j_gene: TRBJ1-1; abundance: NA; CDR3nt: TGTGCCAGCAGCTTAGCCGACAGTTACACTGAAGCTTTCTTT; CDR3aa: CASSLADSYTEAFF
d_gene: NA; v_gene: TRBV18; j_gene: TRBJ2-1; abundance: NA; CDR3nt: TGTGCCAGCTCACCACCGATCAGGGGCGATGAGCAGTTCTTC; CDR3aa: CASSPPIRGDEQFF
d_gene: NA; v_gene: TRBV7-2; j_gene: TRBJ1-2; abundance: NA; CDR3nt: TGTGCCAGCAGCTTAGATCAGGGCGCTAGGTATGGCTACACCTTC; CDR3aa: CASSLDQGARYGYTF
d_gene: TRBD1; v_gene: TRBV7-2; j_gene: TRBJ2-3; abundance: NA; CDR3nt: TGTGCCAGCAGCTCCAGGACAGGGGAAACAGATACGCAGTATTTT; CDR3aa: CASSSRTGETDTQYF
d_gene: TRBD1; v_gene: TRBV7-3; j_gene: TRBJ2-1; abundance: NA; CDR3nt: TGTGCCAGCAGCTTAAGAGGGACAGCTAATGAGCAGTTCTTC; CDR3aa: CASSLRGTANEQFF
d_gene: TRBD2; v_gene: TRBV5-1; j_gene: TRBJ2-6; abundance: NA; CDR3nt: TGCGCCAGCAGCGTCGGACTAGCGGCTCCCTCTGGGGCCAACGTCCTGACTTTC; CDR3aa: CASSVGLAAPSGANVLTF
d_gene: NA; v_gene: TRBV7-9; j_gene: TRBJ1-5; abundance: NA; CDR3nt: TGTGCCAGCACCACCACCGGGACACATAATCAGCCCCAGCATTTT; CDR3aa: CASTTTGTHNQPQHF
d_gene: TRBD1; v_gene: TRBV7-2; j_gene: TRBJ1-1; abundance: NA; CDR3nt: TGTGCCAGCAGCCCACAAGGGGACAGGGTCACTGAAGCTTTCTTT; CDR3aa: CASSPQGDRVTEAFF
d_gene: NA; v_gene: TRBV7-8; j_gene: TRBJ2-5; abundance: NA; CDR3nt: TGTGCCAGCAGCTCCCGGGGGGGGACAGCAATCCAAGAGACCCAGTACTTC; CDR3aa: CASSSRGGTAIQETQYF
d_gene: TRBD2; v_gene: TRBV2; j_gene: TRBJ2-7; abundance: NA; CDR3nt: TGTGCCAGCTCCCTAGGGAGCGGGAGCGTCTACGAGCAGTACTTC; CDR3aa: CASSLGSGSVYEQYF
d_gene: NA; v_gene: TRBV6-5; j_gene: TRBJ1-3; abundance: NA; CDR3nt: TGTGCCAGCAGTTACTCGACCGGCGGAGGTGGAAACACCATATATTTT; CDR3aa: CASSYSTGGGGNTIYF
d_gene: TRBD1; v_gene: TRBV28; j_gene: TRBJ1-2; abundance: NA; CDR3nt: TGTGCCAGCAGTTTGACGGTGGACAGGGGGCTCGGCTACACCTTC; CDR3aa: CASSLTVDRGLGYTF
d_gene: NA; v_gene: TRBV3-1/TRBV3-2; j_gene: TRBJ1-1; abundance: once; CDR3nt: TGTGCCAGCGGCTTCCAGGGAAACACTGAAGCTTTCTTT; CDR3aa: CASGFQGNTEAFF
d_gene: TRBD2; v_gene: TRBV5-1; j_gene: TRBJ2-1; abundance: NA; CDR3nt: TGCGCCAGCACCCCTAGCGGTCCCCGAACAGACTCCTACAATGAGCAGTTCTTC; CDR3aa: CASTPSGPRTDSYNEQFF
d_gene: NA; v_gene: TRBV11-2; j_gene: TRBJ2-1; abundance: once; CDR3nt: TGTGCCAGCACCCCCGCGAGCTGGAGCTCCTACAATGAGCAGTTCTTC; CDR3aa: CASTPASWSSYNEQFF
d_gene: TRBD2; v_gene: TRBV7-3; j_gene: TRBJ2-7; abundance: NA; CDR3nt: TGTGCCAGCAGCCCACGGGGACGGGAGGGCTACGAGCAGTACTTC; CDR3aa: CASSPRGREGYEQYF
d_gene: TRBD1; v_gene: TRBV6-6; j_gene: TRBJ2-7; abundance: NA; CDR3nt: TGTGCCAGCAGCCGACAGGGGGTTACCGAGCAGTACTTC; CDR3aa: CASSRQGVTEQYF
d_gene: NA; v_gene: TRBV5-1; j_gene: TRBJ1-3; abundance: NA; CDR3nt: TGCGCCAGCAGCTTGGCCATGGGGCCCGGAAACACCATATATTTT; CDR3aa: CASSLAMGPGNTIYF
d_gene: TRBD2; v_gene: TRBV7-9; j_gene: TRBJ2-2; abundance: few; CDR3nt: TGTGCCAGCAGCTTAGCGGGAGGCGGGAGTGCGTCGTTCACCGGGGAGCTGTTTTTT; CDR3aa: CASSLAGGGSASFTGELFF
d_gene: NA; v_gene: TRBV19; j_gene: TRBJ1-2; abundance: NA; CDR3nt: TGTGCCAGTAGAAACTTACAGGGTAACTATGGCTACACCTTC; CDR3aa: CASRNLQGNYGYTF
d_gene: TRBD1; v_gene: TRBV3-1/TRBV3-2; j_gene: TRBJ1-2; abundance: NA; CDR3nt: TGTGCCAGCAGCTGGGGACAGGGGAGCTATGGCTACACCTTC; CDR3aa: CASSWGQGSYGYTF
d_gene: TRBD1; v_gene: TRBV2; j_gene: TRBJ1-2; abundance: NA; CDR3nt: TGTGCCAGCAGTTGGACAGGGAACTATGGCTACACCTTC; CDR3aa: CASSWTGNYGYTF
d_gene: TRBD2; v_gene: TRBV2; j_gene: TRBJ2-3; abundance: NA; CDR3nt: TGTGCCAGCAGTGACCCCGGGACTAGCGGGAGCACAGATACGCAGTATTTT; CDR3aa: CASSDPGTSGSTDTQYF
d_gene: NA; v_gene: TRBV7-2; j_gene: TRBJ2-7; abundance: NA; CDR3nt: TGTGCCAGCAGCTTTACACGTGCAGGGTACGAGCAGTACTTC; CDR3aa: CASSFTRAGYEQYF
d_gene: TRBD1; v_gene: TRBV4-3; j_gene: TRBJ1-2; abundance: NA; CDR3nt: TGCGCCAGCAGCCAAGATGGCGGGACAGGGGGCTATGGCTACACCTTC; CDR3aa: CASSQDGGTGGYGYTF
d_gene: TRBD1; v_gene: TRBV30; j_gene: TRBJ2-7; abundance: NA; CDR3nt: TGTGCCTGTGCACCGGGACAGGGTAGAACTGTCGAGCAGTACTTC; CDR3aa: CACAPGQGRTVEQYF
d_gene: TRBD2; v_gene: TRBV19; j_gene: TRBJ2-7; abundance: NA; CDR3nt: TGTGCCAGTAGTATAACCCTAGCGGGGGACTACGAGCAGTACTTC; CDR3aa: CASSITLAGDYEQYF
d_gene: NA; v_gene: TRBV6-2/TRBV6-3; j_gene: TRBJ2-5; abundance: NA; CDR3nt: TGTGCCAGCAGCCACGGGACTCCCGAAGAGACCCAGTACTTC; CDR3aa: CASSHGTPEETQYF
d_gene: TRBD2; v_gene: TRBV7-2; j_gene: TRBJ2-7; abundance: once; CDR3nt: TGTGCCAGCAGCTCCGGGACTAGCGGGAGGGGTAGGTACTCCTACGAGCAGTACTTC; CDR3aa: CASSSGTSGRGRYSYEQYF
d_gene: TRBD1; v_gene: TRBV7-8; j_gene: TRBJ1-1; abundance: NA; CDR3nt: TGTGCCAGCAGCTTGCTACCTGGGACAGGCACTGAAGCTTTCTTT; CDR3aa: CASSLLPGTGTEAFF
d_gene: TRBD1; v_gene: TRBV5-1; j_gene: TRBJ1-2; abundance: NA; CDR3nt: TGCGCCAGCAGCACACTACCCGCCGGGACAGATGGCTACACCTTC; CDR3aa: CASSTLPAGTDGYTF
d_gene: NA; v_gene: TRBV2; j_gene: TRBJ1-1; abundance: few; CDR3nt: TGTGCCAGCAGTGCGGGGGGCGGCACTGAAGCTTTCTTT; CDR3aa: CASSAGGGTEAFF
d_gene: TRBD1; v_gene: TRBV12-3/TRBV12-4; j_gene: TRBJ2-1; abundance: NA; CDR3nt: TGTGCCAGCACCATGGACAGGGGAGATGAGCAGTTCTTC; CDR3aa: CASTMDRGDEQFF
d_gene: NA; v_gene: TRBV4-3; j_gene: TRBJ1-1; abundance: few; CDR3nt: TGCGCCAGCAGCCAAGATCCGGAGTGGAACACTGAAGCTTTCTTT; CDR3aa: CASSQDPEWNTEAFF
d_gene: NA; v_gene: TRBV7-9; j_gene: TRBJ2-7; abundance: NA; CDR3nt: TGTGCCAGCACACCGACGTTCCCTGAAAACAGTGGGCGCTACGAGCAGTACTTC; CDR3aa: CASTPTFPENSGRYEQYF
d_gene: TRBD1; v_gene: TRBV5-1; j_gene: TRBJ1-1; abundance: NA; CDR3nt: TGCGCCAGCAGCTTGCAGGGACAGGGGGCCATGAACACTGAAGCTTTCTTT; CDR3aa: CASSLQGQGAMNTEAFF
d_gene: NA; v_gene: TRBV12-5; j_gene: TRBJ1-5; abundance: NA; CDR3nt: TGTGCTAGTGGTCCCCAAACAGTAGGCATTAATCAGCCCCAGCATTTT; CDR3aa: CASGPQTVGINQPQHF
d_gene: NA; v_gene: TRBV18; j_gene: TRBJ1-6; abundance: NA; CDR3nt: TGTGCCAGCTCACCAGGGAGGAATGGGAATTCACCCCTCCACTTT; CDR3aa: CASSPGRNGNSPLHF
d_gene: NA; v_gene: TRBV18; j_gene: TRBJ1-5; abundance: NA; CDR3nt: TGTGCCAGCTCACCAATCAACAGTGGCAATCAGCCCCAGCATTTT; CDR3aa: CASSPINSGNQPQHF
d_gene: TRBD1; v_gene: TRBV5-1; j_gene: TRBJ1-4; abundance: once; CDR3nt: TGCGCCAGCAGAGGGACAGGATCTAATGAAAAACTGTTTTTT; CDR3aa: CASRGTGSNEKLFF
d_gene: NA; v_gene: TRBV7-2; j_gene: TRBJ2-7; abundance: NA; CDR3nt: TGTGCCAGCAGCTTAGGGGGCGGTCCCGGATACGAGCAGTACTTC; CDR3aa: CASSLGGGPGYEQYF
d_gene: NA; v_gene: TRBV2; j_gene: TRBJ2-5; abundance: NA; CDR3nt: TGTGCCAGCAGTTGGGTACAGTTCCAAGAGACCCAGTACTTC; CDR3aa: CASSWVQFQETQYF
d_gene: NA; v_gene: TRBV5-1; j_gene: TRBJ2-1; abundance: NA; CDR3nt: TGCGCCAGCAGCTTGGTAGTTAACTCCTACAATGAGCAGTTCTTC; CDR3aa: CASSLVVNSYNEQFF